Presented here are 28 T cell receptor beta chains from one specimen sequenced in a study of T cell repertoires in cytomegalovirus infection. TCRdb re-called the reads with MiXCR, one entry per CDR3 protein. Among 97,000 or so distinct CDR3 sequences listed, 16% were seen once. The sequenced sample consisted of PBMCs. The receptors stem from a human donor in good health (CMV status not recorded). Some clones in this sample may be carry-over from other donors' samples.

This clonotype was seen ten or more times. This chain links TRBV6-2 or TRBV6-3 with TRBJ2-5; 10 nucleotides line up with TRBD1. Germline V gives CDR1 MNHEY, CDR2 SVGEGT. The CDR3 is made up of 16 amino acids. The V and J ends lost 2 bases and 3 bases, in that order; junction bases with no gene match: 6. The CDR3 loop reads CASSYSRTGGKETQYF. The DNA for the CDR3 is TGTGCCAGCAGTTACAGCCGGACAGGGGGAAAAGAGACCCAGTACTTC.

This clonotype has ten or more counts. The chain is built from TRBV7-8 and TRBJ1-6; the match to TRBD1 covers 7 bases. The CDR3 extends over 16 amino acids. The junction had 7 bases not matched to a gene; V was cut back by 5 bases and J by 3 bases. Germline values: CDR1 SGHVS, CDR2 FQNEAQ. The CDR3 nucleotides read TGTGCCAGCAGCGAGGGGGCCGGGAGCTATAATTCACCCCTCCACTTT. Its translation: CASSEGAGSYNSPLHF.

This clonotype was found many times. CDR3 sequence: CASSSAGGTDTQYF. The CDR3 bases are TGTGCCAGCAGCTCAGCGGGGGGCACAGATACGCAGTATTTT. This chain links TRBV7-3 with TRBJ2-3, with 8 nucleotides matching TRBD2. CDR1 is SGHTA, CDR2 FQGTGA, per germline. The CDR3 has 14 amino acids. Trimming removed 4 bases from V and 1 base from J; junction bases left unmatched: 1.

The chain recombines TRBV30 with TRBJ1-5; D gene unclear. CDR3 length equals 12 residues. The V gene's germline CDR1 is GTSNPN and CDR2 SVGIG (reference sequence). Deletions cut 1 base from V and 7 bases from J, with 8 bases between. This chain's CDR3 is CAWSAGVQPQHF. The CDR3 nucleotides are TGTGCCTGGAGTGCCGGGGTACAGCCCCAGCATTTT.

The chain has TRBV5-1 and TRBJ1-5; no clear D. There are 14 residues in the CDR3. Trimming removed 3 bases from V and 4 bases from J, with 11 bases in between. Germline-derived CDR1 and CDR2 are SGHRS and YFSETQ. This chain's CDR3 is CASSYDPINQPQHF. Written as DNA, the CDR3 is TGCGCCAGCAGCTACGACCCTATAAATCAGCCCCAGCATTTT. Full variable domain (outside the CDR3, taken from reference TRBV5-1 and TRBJ1-5): KAGVTQTPRYLIKTRGQQVTLSCSPISGHRSVSWYQQTPGQGLQFLFEYFSETQRNKGNFPGRFSGRQFSNSRSEMNVSTLELGDSALYLCASSYDPINQPQHFGDGTRLSIL.

This clonotype was detected only once. An end of the junction does not agree with germline; a read error may underlie this. The chain recombines TRBV28 with TRBJ1-1, with TRBD1 as a possible D gene (6 bases). The CDR3 sequence is 16 residues long. Germline V gene data show CDR1 as MDHEN and CDR2 as SYDVKM. CDR3 bases: TGTGTCAGCAGTTTATACGGGGGGCGCGGTAGGACTGAAGCTTTCTTT. It is translated as CVSSLYGGRGRTEAFF.

In DNA, the CDR3 is TGCAGCGTTGAGGAGGCTCGGGACAGGGTGTCTACCGGGGAGCTGTTTTTT. It is translated as CSVEEARDRVSTGELFF. The chain links TRBV29-1 to TRBJ2-2; 9 bases map to TRBD1. The V and J ends lost 3 bases and 5 bases, in that order; junction bases with no gene match: 13. CDR3 length: 17 residues. Germline CDR1 reads SQVTM; CDR2 reads ANQGSEA.

This clonotype was found a few times. The chain employs TRBV28 and TRBJ1-2; possibly TRBD1 for D (5 bases). This CDR3 spans 15 amino acids. Germline lookup yields CDR1 MDHEN and CDR2 SYDVKM. V was pared by 7 bases and J by 4 bases, with 19 bases between. The CDR3 nucleotides read TGTGCCAGCACCTCGGGGGGGAGCGCCTTCTATGGCTACACCTTC. This codes for CASTSGGSAFYGYTF.

This clonotype has just a few counts. CDR3 bases: TGTGCCAGCAGTTTCAGCTCCCAGGACAGGGAAATCTACGAGCAGTACTTC. Protein product: CASSFSSQDREIYEQYF. The J gene is TRBJ2-7, the V gene TRBV28; 8 nucleotides match TRBD1. This CDR3 region has 17 residues. Per germline, CDR1 MDHEN and CDR2 SYDVKM. V shed 3 bases and J 3 bases; nucleotides not matched to a gene: 13.

With regard to this clonotype: A much larger clone lies one base from this, so it may be a read error. V gene TRBV12-3 or TRBV12-4 combines with J gene TRBJ1-3; D uncertain. The CDR3 sequence is 14 residues long. This chain's CDR3 is CASSSGGSGNPIYF. Written as DNA, the CDR3 is TGTGCCAGCAGCTCCGGAGGCTCTGGAAACCCCATATATTTT.

The genes are TRBV5-6 and TRBJ1-1; 8 bases match TRBD1. Germline trimming cut 4 bases from V and 3 bases from J; bases unmatched to any gene: 8. Germline V gives CDR1 SGHDT, CDR2 YYEEEE. This CDR3 is 15 amino acids long. CDR3 in amino acids: CASSARQGRDTEAFF. The CDR3 nucleotides are TGTGCCAGCAGCGCGCGACAGGGGCGAGACACTGAAGCTTTCTTT.

The V call is TRBV6-2 or TRBV6-3, the J call TRBJ2-1; the D is unclear. Trimming cost V 4 bases and J 7 bases, with 20 bases left between them. This CDR3 is 16 amino acids long. The germline CDR1 and CDR2 sequences are MNHEY and SVGEGT. CDR3 nucleotide sequence: TGTGCCAGCAGTTCACCTGGATCCTCGGTCGGAAATGAGCAGTTCTTC. It encodes CASSSPGSSVGNEQFF.

This clonotype was counted many times. This rearrangement joins TRBV28 to TRBJ2-5; D gene unclear. The V and J ends lost 4 bases and 5 bases respectively, with 8 bases between them. The CDR3 totals 12 residues. Germline CDR1 MDHEN, CDR2 SYDVKM. The CDR3 DNA sequence: TGTGCCAGCAGTTCGATACCGGAGACCCAGTACTTC. This sequence encodes CASSSIPETQYF.

This clonotype was seen a few times. The chain combines TRBV2 with TRBJ1-2, with D tentatively TRBD1 (5 bases). Trimming removed 6 bases at V and 8 bases at J, with 16 bases between. Looked up from germline, CDR1 is SNHLY and CDR2 is FYNNEI. This CDR3 has 13 amino acids. In nucleotides, the CDR3 is TGTGCCAGCAGCGGAACAGGCGGCGACGGCTACACCTTC. Encoded protein: CASSGTGGDGYTF. The whole variable domain, filled in from reference TRBV2 and TRBJ1-2, reads EPEVTQTPSHQVTQMGQEVILRCVPISNHLYFYWYRQILGQKVEFLVSFYNNEISEKSEIFDDQFSVERPDGSNFTLKIRSTKLEDSAMYFCASSGTGGDGYTFGSGTRLTVV.

Ten or more counts support this clonotype. The chain is built from TRBV2 and TRBJ2-4; weak D call: TRBD1 (6 bases). Trimming removed 6 bases at V and 6 bases at J, with 12 bases between. This CDR3 has 13 residues. CDR1 SNHLY and CDR2 FYNNEI come from the germline V gene. The CDR3 DNA reads as TGTGCCAGCAGCCGGACAGAGGGAAACATTCAGTACTTC. Amino acid sequence: CASSRTEGNIQYF.

The J gene is TRBJ1-5, the V gene TRBV4-1; D uncertain. The CDR3 extends over 17 amino acids. The germline gives CDR1 MGHRA, CDR2 YSYEKL. Trimming stripped 0 bases from V and 5 bases from J, with 17 bases between. In DNA, the CDR3 is TGCGCCAGCAGCCAAGACCCCCAATGGGATGGGGATCAGCCCCAGCATTTT. Translation gives CASSQDPQWDGDQPQHF.

This clonotype came up a few times. This chain links TRBV4-3 with TRBJ1-1; D possibly corresponds to TRBD1 (6 bases). Trimming stripped 0 bases from V and 7 bases from J, with 12 bases between. Germline V gene sequence: CDR1 LGHNA, CDR2 YSLEER. The CDR3 totals 14 residues. CDR3 loop: CASSQDRGDVEAFF. The CDR3 bases are TGCGCCAGCAGCCAAGATAGGGGGGACGTTGAAGCTTTCTTT.

This clonotype was recorded a few times. At one end, the junction sequence differs from germline, possibly due to a read error. The rearrangement links TRBV4-1 to TRBJ2-5, with D possibly TRBD2 on 7 matching bases. This CDR3 contains 15 residues. CDR1 and CDR2 (germline): MGHRA, YSYEKL. CDR3 nucleotide sequence: TGTGCCAGCAGCCAAGTGCGGGGGCCAAAAGAGACCCAGTACTTC. Amino acid sequence: CASSQVRGPKETQYF.

This chain joins TRBV12-3 or TRBV12-4 and TRBJ1-2, with a possible D match to TRBD1 (6 bases). The CDR3 loop spans 14 amino acids. Trimming took off 5 bases at V and 3 bases at J, with 13 bases between the two ends. The CDR3 protein is CASSPGVEDYGYTF. In nucleotides, the CDR3 is TGTGCCAGCAGTCCAGGGGTGGAGGACTATGGCTACACCTTC.

This chain connects TRBV6-2 or TRBV6-3 to TRBJ2-4; either TRBD1 or TRBD2 may fit D (5 bases each). Germline V CDR1 and CDR2: MNHEY, SVGEGT. The CDR3 totals 12 residues. Trimming removed 6 bases from V and 8 bases from J, with 11 bases in between. CDR3 nucleotides: TGTGCCAGCAGCCCCGGGGACGACATTCAGTACTTC. Its translation is CASSPGDDIQYF.

Only a few counts were recorded for this clonotype. V gene TRBV28 combines with J gene TRBJ2-7; either TRBD1 or TRBD2 may fit D (6 bases each). The germline gives CDR1 MDHEN, CDR2 SYDVKM. This CDR3 has 13 amino acids. V lost 4 bases and J lost 8, with 15 bases in between. The CDR3 spells CASSSRDWDKQYF. For the CDR3, the DNA is TGTGCCAGCAGTTCCCGGGACTGGGACAAGCAGTACTTC.

The chain combines TRBV12-3 or TRBV12-4 with TRBJ2-6, with D perhaps matching TRBD2 (6 bases). Trimming took 7 bases from V and 4 from J, leaving 11 bases between them. The CDR3 sequence is 14 residues long. In DNA form, the CDR3 reads TGTGCCAGCACCCCACTAGCCGGGGCCAACGTCCTGACTTTC. It yields the protein CASTPLAGANVLTF.

The chain is built from TRBV7-9 and TRBJ1-1; no clear D gene. The CDR3 is made up of 14 amino acids. V was cut by 8 bases and J by 4 bases, with 17 bases left in between. In germline, CDR1 is SEHNR, CDR2 FQNEAQ (reference sequence). CDR3 nucleotide sequence: TGTGCCAGCCTAGGGTGGTACGAGGGCACTGAAGCTTTCTTT. Its translation: CASLGWYEGTEAFF.

This chain uses TRBV2 with TRBJ1-1; TRBD1 is a possible D gene (5 bases). V lost 4 bases and J 3 bases, leaving 9 bases between the germline ends. This CDR3 comprises 13 residues. Germline-derived CDR1 and CDR2 are SNHLY and FYNNEI. DNA for the CDR3: TGTGCCAGCAGTGGACAGCCTTACACTGAAGCTTTCTTT. This sequence encodes CASSGQPYTEAFF.

This clonotype came up a few times. The chain is built from TRBV6-2 or TRBV6-3 and TRBJ2-7, with D maybe TRBD1 (6 bases). The CDR3 extends over 14 amino acids. With 4 bases removed from V and 5 bases from J, the gap between germline ends came to 15 bases. Germline CDR1 reads MNHEY; CDR2 reads SVGEGT. CDR3 nucleotide sequence: TGTGCCAGCAGTTCTTGGCAACAGGGAGACGAGCAGTACTTC. It translates to CASSSWQQGDEQYF.

J is TRBJ2-1 and V is TRBV4-2; D is perhaps TRBD2 (5 bases). The CDR3 totals 15 residues. Between the trimmed V and J ends, which lost 0 bases and 4 bases, there was a span of 10 bases. CDR1 and CDR2 (germline): LGHNA, YNFKEQ. The CDR3 nucleotides read TGTGCCAGCAGCCAAGAAATGGGAGTTTACAATGAGCAGTTCTTC. The encoded protein is CASSQEMGVYNEQFF.

This clonotype has at least ten counts. J is TRBJ2-4 and V is TRBV5-1; 13 nucleotides align to TRBD2. The junction had 3 bases not matched to a gene; V was cut back by 0 bases and J by 0 bases. The CDR3 covers 18 residues. The germline V gene encodes CDR1 SGHRS and CDR2 YFSETQ. The CDR3 DNA sequence: TGCGCCAGCAGCTTGGAGACTAGCGGGGGGATAGCCAAAAACATTCAGTACTTC. Protein sequence: CASSLETSGGIAKNIQYF.

In its sample, this clonotype was seen many times. The rearrangement links TRBV2 to TRBJ1-5; perhaps TRBD1 as D (5 bases). The CDR3 contains 12 residues. Between the trimmed V and J ends, which lost 8 bases and 4 bases, there was a span of 9 bases. From germline, CDR1 is SNHLY and CDR2 FYNNEI. In DNA form, the CDR3 reads TGTGCCAGCTCGGGACTTAATCAGCCCCAGCATTTT. This encodes CASSGLNQPQHF.